Listed below are T cell receptor beta chains from one sample, sequenced in a study of cytomegalovirus exposure and HLA in healthy donors. The repertoire was sequenced with immunoSEQ multiplex PCR; TCRdb's copy has only in-frame clones and lacks some. Here the sample spans more than 60,000 clones, roughly 89% being singletons. The sample was PBMCs. The receptors stem from a woman between 18 and 29 years old in good health and CMV-seronegative. Both conserved end residues are part of each CDR3. The D gene is left open where the match is weak. A row's size may be missing; if present it is once, few, many or a size class.

v_gene,abundance,j_gene,d_gene,CDR3nt,CDR3aa
TRBV11-2,-,TRBJ2-3,TRBD2,TGTGCCAGCAACTTCGATAGCGGGGGGGACCAAAACACAGATACGCAGTATTTT,CASNFDSGGDQNTDTQYF
TRBV4-2,-,TRBJ2-5,TRBD2,TGTGCCAGCAGCCAAGGTGCCAGCGGGGGGGGAGAGACCCAGTACTTC,CASSQGASGGGETQYF
TRBV5-1,-,TRBJ2-2,TRBD2,TGCGCCAGCAGGCAGGGACTAGCGGGAAGGTCGGAGCTGTTTTTT,CASRQGLAGRSELFF
TRBV6-1,-,TRBJ1-5,-,TGTGCCAGCAGTACAGATCAGCCCCAGCATTTT,CASSTDQPQHF
TRBV30,-,TRBJ2-3,TRBD2,TGTGCCTGGAGCCCCACTCGGATAGCGGGAGGAGATACGCAGTATTTT,CAWSPTRIAGGDTQYF
TRBV11-2,-,TRBJ1-5,-,TGTGCCAGCAGCTTAGGCCCGGGAGTTCAGCCCCAGCATTTT,CASSLGPGVQPQHF
TRBV27,-,TRBJ1-2,TRBD1,TGTGCCAGCAGTTTAAATCTCGGGACAGGGCTCAACTATGGCTACACCTTC,CASSLNLGTGLNYGYTF
TRBV19,-,TRBJ2-7,TRBD1,TGTGCCAGTAGTACCGGGACAGGGGTATACGAGCAGTACTTC,CASSTGTGVYEQYF
TRBV6-1,once,TRBJ1-4,TRBD1,TGTGCCAGCAGTGTCCGGGACAGGGGGACTGAAAAACTGTTTTTT,CASSVRDRGTEKLFF
TRBV4-3,-,TRBJ1-1,-,TGCGCCAGCAGCAACGCGGGGAGCCTGAACACTGAAGCTTTCTTT,CASSNAGSLNTEAFF
TRBV30,-,TRBJ1-6,TRBD1,TGTGCCTGGAGTGCGGGGACAGGGCGGTCACCCCTCCACTTT,CAWSAGTGRSPLHF
TRBV7-7,-,TRBJ2-5,-,TGTGCTAGCACCTATCTAGAGACCCAGTACTTC,CASTYLETQYF
TRBV15,-,TRBJ1-2,TRBD1,TGTGCCACCAGCAGTACAGGGGTGGGCGGCTACACCTTC,CATSSTGVGGYTF
TRBV6-1,-,TRBJ2-7,TRBD2,TGTGCCAGCTCCTCGGCAGGACTAGAGTCGGGCGAGCAGTACTTC,CASSSAGLESGEQYF
TRBV27,once,TRBJ1-1,TRBD1,TGTGCCAGCAGTTTATCTGGACAGGTGAACACTGAAGCTTTCTTT,CASSLSGQVNTEAFF
TRBV28,-,TRBJ2-1,-,TGTGCCAGCAGTGGAGGGAGCTCCAATGAGCAGTTCTTC,CASSGGSSNEQFF
TRBV28,-,TRBJ1-5,-,TGTGCCAGCGGAGGGGCCGAAAGGTCGAGACATTATCAGCCCCAGCATTTT,CASGGAERSRHYQPQHF
TRBV7-9,-,TRBJ2-7,-,TGTGCCAGCAGCTTAGAGGACTTCTACGAGCAGTACTTC,CASSLEDFYEQYF
TRBV10-3,-,TRBJ2-5,TRBD2,TGTGCCATCAGTGATTCCAGCGGGAGGGCCAGGGAGACCCAGTACTTC,CAISDSSGRARETQYF
TRBV30,-,TRBJ1-3,-,TGTGCCTGGAAGGGGTCTGGAAACACCATATATTTT,CAWKGSGNTIYF
TRBV2,-,TRBJ1-3,-,TGTGCCAGCAGTGGTTATAGCTCTGGAAACACCATATATTTT,CASSGYSSGNTIYF
TRBV28,-,TRBJ2-7,-,TGTGCCAGCAGTCCCACGGGACTTGGCTACGAGCAGTACTTC,CASSPTGLGYEQYF
TRBV7-2,once,TRBJ2-7,-,TGTGCCAGCAGCTCGGGACTCCTCCGCTACGAGCAGTACTTC,CASSSGLLRYEQYF
TRBV9,-,TRBJ2-7,-,TGTGCCAGCAGCGTAGGGCTAGCGACCTACGAGCAGTACTTC,CASSVGLATYEQYF
TRBV16,-,TRBJ1-2,TRBD1,TGTGCCAGCAGCCTTTCTCTACAGGGGTGGGACTATGGCTACACCTTC,CASSLSLQGWDYGYTF
TRBV27,-,TRBJ2-6,-,TGTGCCAGCGGGGGACTGGGGGCCAACGTCCTGACTTTC,CASGGLGANVLTF
TRBV28,-,TRBJ1-4,-,TGTGCCAGCAGACGCAGGGTCACTAATGAAAAACTGTTTTTT,CASRRRVTNEKLFF
TRBV5-6,-,TRBJ1-5,-,TGTGCCAGCAGCTTTGGAGTAGGGCCCCAGCATTTT,CASSFGVGPQHF
TRBV2,-,TRBJ1-2,TRBD1,TGTGCCAGCAGGGGGGGACAGGGAGGATATAACGATGGCTACACCTTC,CASRGGQGGYNDGYTF
TRBV4-2,-,TRBJ2-3,TRBD2,TGTGCCAGCAGCCAAGCACCTTCTAGCGGGGGGGCGGCGGATACGCAGTATTTT,CASSQAPSSGGAADTQYF
TRBV5-1,once,TRBJ1-1,-,TGCGCCAGCAGCTTGGGGTGGGCGGGGACTGAAGCTTTCTTT,CASSLGWAGTEAFF
TRBV25-1,-,TRBJ2-7,TRBD2,TGTGCCAGCAGCGCCTCGGCGGGAGGCTCCTACGAGCAGTACTTC,CASSASAGGSYEQYF
TRBV11-2,-,TRBJ2-3,-,TGTGCCAGCAGCGCGACTCCCGGCACAGATACGCAGTATTTT,CASSATPGTDTQYF
TRBV7-2,-,TRBJ2-7,-,TGTGCCAGCAGCTTAGTGGCGGCACCAACCTACGAGCAGTACTTC,CASSLVAAPTYEQYF
TRBV12-5,-,TRBJ2-7,-,TGTGCTAGTGGTCCACCATACGAGCAGTACTTC,CASGPPYEQYF
TRBV9,-,TRBJ2-1,TRBD2,TGTGCCAGCAGCGTAGCGGGGGGGCTTGAGCAGTTCTTC,CASSVAGGLEQFF
TRBV5-4,-,TRBJ1-1,-,TGTGCCAGCAGCTTGACAGGAAGGAACACTGAAGCTTTCTTT,CASSLTGRNTEAFF
TRBV4-3,once,TRBJ1-6,-,TGCGCCAGCAGCCAAGATCTGGCAGGGGTTGGTTCACCCCTCCACTTT,CASSQDLAGVGSPLHF
TRBV15,-,TRBJ2-7,TRBD2,TGTGCCACCAGCAGAGAACTAGCGGGAGTATCCTACGAGCAGTACTTC,CATSRELAGVSYEQYF
TRBV27,-,TRBJ2-2,-,TGTGCCAGCAGTTTATCCGGGGCCGGGGAGCTGTTTTTT,CASSLSGAGELFF
TRBV9,-,TRBJ1-1,TRBD1,TGTGCCAGCAGCCGGGACAGGGGGCCGAACACTGAAGCTTTCTTT,CASSRDRGPNTEAFF
TRBV5-1,-,TRBJ2-1,TRBD1,TGCGCCAGCAAGGTGGGCACCGGGACAGTCAATGAGCAGTTCTTC,CASKVGTGTVNEQFF
TRBV7-9,-,TRBJ1-6,-,TGTGCCAGCAGCCCCCCCGGGGTAGTTTCACCCCTCCACTTT,CASSPPGVVSPLHF
TRBV27,-,TRBJ1-2,-,TGTGCCAGCAGTTCTACCGTGGGGGGTTGGTATGGCTACACCTTC,CASSSTVGGWYGYTF
TRBV5-1,few,TRBJ2-2,TRBD2,TGCGCCAGTGCCAAGGGAATAAGCGGGAGCAGCACCGGGGAGCTGTTTTTT,CASAKGISGSSTGELFF
TRBV19,-,TRBJ1-1,TRBD1,TGTGCCAGTAGTATCCTTGGACAGGGGGGCACTGAAGCTTTCTTT,CASSILGQGGTEAFF
TRBV4-2,-,TRBJ2-7,TRBD2,TGTGCCAGCAGGACCGGACTAGCGGGGGTCTACGAGCAGTACTTC,CASRTGLAGVYEQYF
TRBV7-2,-,TRBJ1-1,TRBD1,TGTGCCAGCAGCCTCGACAGGGATTCTGCTTTCTTT,CASSLDRDSAFF
TRBV27,once,TRBJ2-1,-,TGTGCCAGCAGCCTACCGACGGACAGACACAATGAGCAGTTCTTC,CASSLPTDRHNEQFF
TRBV6-1,-,TRBJ2-7,TRBD2,TGTGCCAGCAGTGGGATTACTAGCGGGACCTTCGCCGAGCAGTACTTC,CASSGITSGTFAEQYF
TRBV25-1,-,TRBJ1-2,-,TGTGCCAGCAGTGAACAGGGGTCGTACTATGGCTACACCTTC,CASSEQGSYYGYTF
TRBV6-5,-,TRBJ1-2,-,TGTGCCAGCAGTTACGGGGGCTCGGGCTATGGCTACACCTTC,CASSYGGSGYGYTF
TRBV7-8,-,TRBJ2-1,TRBD2,TGTGCCAGCACGCTCCCTACGGCGGGAGGGATTAGAAGATACAATGAGCAGTTCTTC,CASTLPTAGGIRRYNEQFF
TRBV4-3,-,TRBJ2-2,-,TGCGCCAGCAGCCAAGAGAGAGGGCAGGCCGGGGAGCTGTTTTTT,CASSQERGQAGELFF
TRBV5-1,-,TRBJ1-1,-,TGCGCCAGCAGCCAAGGCGGGGCTTTTGGAAACACTGAAGCTTTCTTT,CASSQGGAFGNTEAFF
TRBV5-1,-,TRBJ2-5,TRBD2,TGCGCCAGCAGCTTGGGAAGCGGGGGGGAGACCCAGTACTTC,CASSLGSGGETQYF